The sequence of this TCR beta chain was determined in a study of Graves' ophthalmopathy and Graves' hyperthyroidism. In this cohort's terms, stable hyperthyroidism meant no ophthalmopathy by 18 months of follow-up. Amplified TCR beta CDR3 regions were obtained using RNA transcripts as template. First-round RT-PCR relied on HTBI primers, and a second-round multiplex PCR came next. TCRdb recomputed calls from the multiplex PCR reads with MiXCR, one row per CDR3 protein. The table records around 400,000 distinct CDR3 sequences, around a fifth of them present only once. The CDR3 is 14 residues long. Germline V gene sequence: CDR1 MNHEY, CDR2 SMNVEV (reference sequence). Trimming took off 5 bases at V and 4 bases at J, with 14 bases between the two ends. This clonotype showed up many times.

The specimen sequenced was peripheral blood. The clonotype originates from a woman under 30 with stable Graves' hyperthyroidism. This chain links TRBV27 with TRBJ1-2; D uncertain. The CDR3 sequence is CASSPTGRSYGYTF. The CDR3 DNA sequence: TGTGCCAGCAGTCCCACCGGAAGATCCTATGGCTACACCTTC.